The T cell receptor (beta chain) under discussion was sequenced for a study of T cell responses to AZD1222 COVID-19 vaccine. Notes on the study in general: With two AZD1222 doses given, Spike-specific TCR breadth and depth both rose. At baseline, just a handful of AZD1222 recipients tested seropositive. Without day 14 samples, only post-peak T cell repertoires were studied. Close to half of spike-specific TCRs reportedly recognize unmutated variant regions.

CDR1 SGHVS and CDR2 FNYEAQ come from the germline V gene. The V gene lost 4 bases and the J gene lost 12 bases, with 21 bases spanning the gap. CDR3 length equals 15 residues. The repertoire was sequenced with immunoSEQ multiplex PCR; TCRdb's copy has only in-frame clones and lacks some. The sample carries 120,000 or so clones, 90% to 95% recorded once. Concerning this clone itself: Its antigen is not identified.

The TCR originated in an adult in good health. The chain recombines TRBV7-6 with TRBJ1-4; D not resolved. The sequencing here drew on peripheral blood, taken on day 0 of AZD1222 vaccination. The CDR3 sequence: CASSSNGVNPSELFF. CDR3 nucleotides: TGTGCCAGCAGCTCGAACGGCGTTAACCCTTCGGAACTGTTTTTT. Full variable domain (remainder filled in from reference TRBV7-6 and TRBJ1-4): GAGVSQSPRYKVTKRGQDVALRCDPISGHVSLYWYRQALGQGPEFLTYFNYEAQQDKSGLPNDRFSAERPEGSISTLTIQRTEQRDSAMYRCASSSNGVNPSELFFGSGTQLSVL.